Listed below are T cell receptor beta chains from one sample, sequenced in a study of cytomegalovirus exposure and HLA in healthy donors. Profiled with immunoSEQ multiplex PCR; TCRdb holds only in-frame clones, not every one. The sample contains some 140,000 clones, about nine tenths of which appear only once. Sequencing used PBMCs. These receptors were obtained from a man younger than 35 in good health and CMV-seronegative. The CDR3 runs from the conserved cysteine through the conserved F or W. Fields, in order: J gene, clone size, V gene, D gene, CDR3 protein, CDR3 DNA. The D gene is left open where the match is weak. Size is omitted from some rows. Given values are once, few, many or a class for expanded clones.

TRBJ2-4 - TRBV5-1 - CASSLRGLAKNIQYF TGCGCCAGCAGCTTGAGGGGACTAGCCAAAAACATTCAGTACTTC
TRBJ2-7 - TRBV6-5 TRBD1 CATRTGRDSAQYF TGTGCCACCAGGACAGGGCGGGACTCAGCGCAGTACTTC
TRBJ2-3 - TRBV7-2 - CASQRERDTQYF TGTGCCAGCCAACGGGAGAGAGATACGCAGTATTTT
TRBJ2-2 - TRBV27 TRBD2 CASSFYGLAGVTGELFF TGTGCCAGCAGTTTTTATGGGCTAGCGGGGGTCACCGGGGAGCTGTTTTTT
TRBJ1-1 - TRBV6-6 - CASSYSRKNDEAFF TGTGCCAGCAGTTACTCCAGAAAAAACGATGAAGCTTTCTTT
TRBJ2-7 - TRBV6-1 TRBD1 CASTRQGGSSYEQYF TGTGCCAGCACCCGACAGGGGGGAAGCTCCTACGAGCAGTACTTC
TRBJ1-4 - TRBV6-6 - CASRPREGTEKLFF TGTGCCAGCAGGCCCAGGGAGGGGACGGAAAAACTGTTTTTT
TRBJ1-2 few TRBV6-4 - CASSPRAGGHGYTF TGTGCCAGCAGTCCTCGCGCCGGGGGGCACGGCTACACCTTC
TRBJ2-5 - TRBV30 - CAWNGGGWRTQYF TGTGCCTGGAACGGAGGTGGATGGAGGACCCAGTACTTC
TRBJ2-1 - TRBV7-8 - CASGLHTYNEQFF TGTGCCAGCGGGCTTCACACCTACAATGAGCAGTTCTTC
TRBJ2-1 - TRBV28 - CASRNRGRGSEQFF TGTGCCAGCAGAAATAGGGGGAGGGGGAGTGAGCAGTTCTTC
TRBJ2-7 - TRBV11-2 - CASSLVTGNGEQYF TGTGCCAGCAGCTTAGTTACAGGGAATGGGGAGCAGTACTTC
TRBJ1-1 - TRBV19 TRBD1 CASSIDTGQGIYLTGAFF TGTGCCAGTAGTATAGATACCGGACAGGGGATATACCTGACGGGAGCTTTCTTT
TRBJ1-4 - TRBV5-1 TRBD1 CASRPGTGATNEKLFF TGCGCCAGCAGACCGGGGACAGGAGCAACTAATGAAAAACTGTTTTTT
TRBJ2-7 - TRBV6-5 - CASSYSETAPYEQYF TGTGCCAGCAGTTATTCTGAGACAGCCCCATACGAGCAGTACTTC
TRBJ2-5 - TRBV6-5 - CASSWSSSNTQYF TGTGCCAGCAGTTGGAGTTCGAGTAACACCCAGTACTTC
TRBJ2-7 - TRBV28 - CASSLTSEQYF TGTGCCAGCAGTTTAACGAGTGAGCAGTACTTC
TRBJ1-4 - TRBV19 - CASSIVGTSPEGEKLFF TGTGCCAGTAGTATAGTCGGGACATCGCCCGAGGGTGAAAAACTGTTTTTT
TRBJ2-5 - TRBV5-4 TRBD1 CASGSGTAQETQYF TGTGCCAGCGGCTCCGGGACAGCACAAGAGACCCAGTACTTC
TRBJ1-5 few TRBV7-8 TRBD1 CASSPVQGGQPQHF TGTGCCAGCAGCCCCGTGCAGGGGGGACAGCCCCAGCATTTT
TRBJ2-7 - TRBV5-1 TRBD1 CASKRGTGEAEQYF TGCGCCAGCAAGCGCGGGACAGGGGAGGCCGAGCAGTACTTC
TRBJ2-7 - TRBV6-5 - CASSPVGDTYEQYF TGTGCCAGCAGCCCGGTTGGGGACACCTACGAGCAGTACTTC
TRBJ1-5 - TRBV6-5 TRBD1 CASRTRQGLDQPQHF TGTGCCAGCAGAACCAGACAGGGTTTGGATCAGCCCCAGCATTTT
TRBJ2-6 - TRBV7-9 - CASSPRGSGANVLTF TGTGCCAGCAGCCCAAGGGGTTCCGGGGCCAACGTCCTGACTTTC
TRBJ2-2 once TRBV18 - CASSPNGRQSGELFF TGTGCCAGCTCACCCAACGGTCGACAGTCCGGGGAGCTGTTTTTT
TRBJ1-2 once TRBV11-2 - CASSWSGGDYGYTF TGTGCCAGCAGCTGGTCGGGAGGGGACTATGGCTACACCTTC
TRBJ1-1 - TRBV5-4 - CASSLGGAGTEAFF TGTGCCAGCAGCTTAGGCGGGGCGGGGACTGAAGCTTTCTTT
TRBJ1-5 - TRBV4-1 - CASSHDTTRGAYSNQPQHF TGCGCCAGCAGCCACGACACTACGCGGGGGGCGTATAGCAATCAGCCCCAGCATTTT
TRBJ2-5 - TRBV10-3 TRBD2 CAISESKRGQETQYF TGTGCCATCAGTGAGTCGAAGCGGGGCCAAGAGACCCAGTACTTC
TRBJ2-5 - TRBV29-1 TRBD1 CSVPSDRIETQYF TGCAGCGTTCCCTCGGACAGGATAGAGACCCAGTACTTC
TRBJ1-4 - TRBV19 TRBD1 CASSQNRGANEKLFF TGTGCCAGTAGCCAGAACAGGGGAGCTAATGAAAAACTGTTTTTT